Sequencing of this TCR beta chain was carried out in a study of blood T cell repertoires in COVID-19. Study information: The samples span acute and convalescent COVID-19 from the United States, Italy and Spain. In each case, the material was cDNA or gDNA derived from T cells, B-cell-depleted T cells, or PBMCs.

Authors' data handling: Reference gene primer amplification gave estimated nucleated cell counts. Some clones are missing from TCRdb's copy, which holds only in-frame ones; the method was immunoSEQ multiplex PCR. D and trimming were read from the DNA, whereas the V and J calls and clone size are those reported in that table. The table shows some 110,000 clones, with approximately 78% occurring only once. Sequences were obtained from peripheral blood. This sequence originates from a woman older than 75 with acute or convalescent COVID-19.

The DNA for the CDR3 is TGTGCCGTACAGGGAATGCGTGATTCACCCCTCCACTTT. Protein: CAVQGMRDSPLHF. The chain uses TRBV6-5 and TRBJ1-6; D is possibly TRBD1 (6 bases). The V gene lost 11 bases and the J gene lost 8 bases, with 16 bases spanning the gap. Germline V CDR1 and CDR2: MNHEY, SVGAGI. There are 13 residues in the CDR3.